These 6 T cell receptor beta chains originate from one sample sequenced in a study of persistence of HIV-infected CD4 T cells. The stimulus was an HIV-1 Gag 15-mer peptide pool, 0.95 to 1 ug/peptide/mL. CD4+ T cells upregulating both CD40 ligand and CD69 were sorted as responding cells. Their antigens remain unidentified. The immunoSEQ assay was version 4, run in survey mode. Sequencing used immunoSEQ multiplex PCR; TCRdb keeps in-frame clones, though not all of them. Among about 30,000 clones, 70% were seen once, and the ten largest hold 1.4%. This material consisted of CD4+ T cells sorted from PBMCs after roughly 18-hour stimulation, taken from a patient who received antiretroviral therapy. The source is an adult man with HIV who was CMV-seropositive.

The CDR3 here is CATSARGAGGQDTQYF. The DNA of the CDR3 is TGTGCCACCAGCGCTCGCGGAGCGGGGGGCCAGGATACGCAGTATTTT. J is TRBJ2-3 and V is TRBV24-1; 9 bases are shared with TRBD2. Unmatched junction bases numbered 13, after V lost 7 bases and J lost 6 bases. Germline CDR1 reads KGHDR; CDR2 reads SFDVKD. The CDR3 length is 16 residues.

The chain joins TRBV19 to TRBJ2-5; D not resolved. The CDR3 extends over 14 amino acids. Trimming stripped 5 bases from V and 0 bases from J, with 10 bases between. Germline loops: CDR1 LNHDA, CDR2 SQIVND (reference sequence). This CDR3 reads CASSPMGNQETQYF. The CDR3 DNA sequence: TGTGCCAGTAGTCCAATGGGAAACCAAGAGACCCAGTACTTC.

The chain is built from TRBV2 and TRBJ2-3; 9 positions agree with TRBD1. From germline, CDR1 is SNHLY and CDR2 FYNNEI. The CDR3 is 15 residues long. J was trimmed by 3 bases and V by 4 bases; bases with no gene match: 5. Written as DNA, the CDR3 is TGTGCCAGCAGTGGGGGGACAGGGATGACAGATACGCAGTATTTT. Its translation is CASSGGTGMTDTQYF.

The chain combines TRBV7-2 with TRBJ1-1, with D uncertain. Germline V gene lookup returns CDR1 SGHTA and CDR2 FQGNSA. CDR3 length: 14 residues. The V end lost 0 bases, the J end lost 9 bases, and 14 bases lay between the germline ends. CDR3 sequence: CASSLARQAWKAFF. DNA of the CDR3: TGTGCCAGCAGCTTAGCAAGGCAGGCATGGAAAGCTTTCTTT.

The V call is TRBV15, the J call TRBJ2-1; 15 bases are shared with TRBD2. With 2 bases clipped from V and 7 bases from J, the junction kept 6 bases outside the gene matches. The length of the CDR3 is 17 residues. CDR1 is LNHNV and CDR2 is YYDKDF in the germline V gene (reference sequence). CDR3 in DNA: TGTGCCACCAGCAGACGGACTAGCGGGGGGGTTGAGAATGAGCAGTTCTTC. This translates into CATSRRTSGGVENEQFF.

This clone was observed a handful of times. The same CDR3 also results from other DNA sequences found in this sample. The rearrangement uses TRBV2 and TRBJ2-3; TRBD2 is a possible D gene (6 bases). CDR1 and CDR2 from the germline V gene are SNHLY and FYNNEI. Trimming shortened V by 1 base and J by 9 bases, and 11 bases separated the two germline ends. The CDR3 loop spans 13 amino acids. CDR3 amino acids: CASSEGVGGTQYF. DNA of the CDR3: TGTGCCAGCAGTGAAGGGGTGGGGGGAACGCAGTATTTT. The full variable domain, completed using reference TRBV2 and TRBJ2-3, is EPEVTQTPSHQVTQMGQEVILRCVPISNHLYFYWYRQILGQKVEFLVSFYNNEISEKSEIFDDQFSVERPDGSNFTLKIRSTKLEDSAMYFCASSEGVGGTQYFGPGTRLTVL.